This T cell receptor beta chain was retrieved from a study of blood T cell repertoires in COVID-19. Authors' analysis steps: Nucleated cell number was recorded as an estimate derived from reference gene primer amplification. Some clones are missing from TCRdb's copy, which holds only in-frame ones; the method was immunoSEQ multiplex PCR. V, J and clone size are those of that table, while D and trimming were read from the DNA. The sample includes 70,000 to 90,000 clones, around nine tenths of them seen just once. Regarding this clone: Within the sample, other DNA sequences also encode this same CDR3.

The V end lost 4 bases, the J end lost 1 base, and 4 bases lay between the germline ends. This CDR3 contains 12 residues. Germline CDR1 is MNHEY and CDR2 is SVGEGT. The rearrangement joins TRBV6-2 or TRBV6-3 to TRBJ1-1; D gene unclear. The receptor comes from a man older than 75 with active or convalescent COVID-19. Sequencing input: peripheral blood. Here the CDR3 reads CASSSGNTEAFF. Here the CDR3 DNA reads TGTGCCAGCAGTTCCGGGAACACTGAAGCTTTCTTT.